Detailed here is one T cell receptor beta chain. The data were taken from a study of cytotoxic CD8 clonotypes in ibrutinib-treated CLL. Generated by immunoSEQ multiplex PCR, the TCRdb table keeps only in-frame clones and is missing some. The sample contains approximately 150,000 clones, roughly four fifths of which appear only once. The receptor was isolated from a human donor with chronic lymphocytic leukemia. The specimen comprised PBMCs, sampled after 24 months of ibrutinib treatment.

This CDR3 is CASSLEISATNEKLFF. The CDR3 DNA reads as TGCGCCAGCAGCTTGGAAATATCCGCAACTAATGAAAAACTGTTTTTT. The V call is TRBV5-1, the J call TRBJ1-4; unclear D gene. The CDR3 sequence is 16 residues long. In germline, CDR1 is SGHRS, CDR2 YFSETQ. The V end lost 0 bases, the J end lost 0 bases, and 9 bases lay between the germline ends. Full variable domain (outside the CDR3, taken from reference TRBV5-1 and TRBJ1-4): KAGVTQTPRYLIKTRGQQVTLSCSPISGHRSVSWYQQTPGQGLQFLFEYFSETQRNKGNFPGRFSGRQFSNSRSEMNVSTLELGDSALYLCASSLEISATNEKLFFGSGTQLSVL.